This T cell receptor (beta chain) came from a study of Ad26.COV2.S vaccination and SARS-CoV-2 variants. Study-level points and caveats: Among vaccine recipients, spike-specific TCR breadth exceeded that of placebo recipients. Total T cell responses were possibly underestimated by TCR breadth and depth analyses. The breadth of spike-specific CD8+ and CD4+ T cell responses after vaccination was reportedly substantial.

As concerns this clone: Its antigen is undetermined.

Trimming cost V 3 bases and J 2 bases; bases outside gene matches: 6. Germline V lookup: CDR1 SEHNR, CDR2 FQNEAQ (reference sequence). The CDR3 runs to 16 residues. Sequencing was performed with immunoSEQ multiplex PCR; in TCRdb, only in-frame clones are kept and a portion is missing. The table shows some 180,000 clones, with 87% occurring only once. This chain links TRBV7-9 with TRBJ2-5; 10 bases map to TRBD2. The sample consisted of peripheral blood, taken after recovery from COVID-19. The origin of this receptor is a human donor who had recovered from COVID-19. CDR3 sequence (DNA): TGTGCCAGCAGCTTCAGCGGGGGGGCAGGACAAGAGACCCAGTACTTC. Translating it yields CASSFSGGAGQETQYF.